Sequencing of this TCR beta chain was carried out in a study of blood T cell repertoires in COVID-19. Study information: The United States, Italy and Spain supplied acute and convalescent COVID-19 samples. In each case, the material was cDNA or gDNA derived from T cells, B-cell-depleted T cells, or PBMCs.

Germline CDR1 and CDR2: SGHAT and FQNNGV. V lost 4 bases, J lost 3 bases, and 21 bases lay in between. CDR3 length equals 17 residues. How the authors handled the data: Reference gene primer amplification gave estimated nucleated cell counts. Measured with immunoSEQ multiplex PCR; TCRdb has only the in-frame clones, and not every one. V, J and clone size reflect that table, while D and trimming were determined from the DNA. This table holds 40,000 or so clones, around nine tenths found once. This TCR was recovered from a human donor in a cohort sampled during active COVID-19. The material sequenced was peripheral blood. The rearrangement joins TRBV11-2 to TRBJ2-5; tentatively, D is TRBD2 (7 bases). The CDR3 nucleotides read TGTGCCAGCAGCTCACGAGGGGGAGCGGGGCCCAAAGAGACCCAGTACTTC. Translated: CASSSRGGAGPKETQYF.